The 21 T cell receptor beta chains in this list originate from one sample, sequenced in a study of blood T cells in healthy people across ages. Next came a second PCR, run for about 7 to 12 cycles, which used a sample-barcoded 5' primer along with a J-beta primer mix. Via MiXCR, TCRdb re-called the 5' RACE reads, giving one row per CDR3 protein. Altogether some 550,000 distinct CDR3 sequences are present, 40% to 50% being singletons, with the ten largest covering just under 25%. Sequenced: blood. These receptors came from an elderly man in good health.

This clonotype appeared a few times. V gene TRBV4-3 combines with J gene TRBJ2-1, with unresolved D. CDR1 is LGHNA, CDR2 YSLEER, per germline. This CDR3 region has 12 residues. Trimming removed 0 bases from V and 9 bases from J, with 6 bases in between. The CDR3 DNA reads as TGCGCCAGCAGCCAAGAGTTGGGTGAGCAGTTCTTC. It specifies CASSQELGEQFF.

This clonotype was detected once. The rearrangement uses TRBV28 and TRBJ2-1; 8 bases align to TRBD2. Germline trimming cut 1 base from V and 9 bases from J; bases unmatched to any gene: 11. Germline V lookup: CDR1 MDHEN, CDR2 SYDVKM. The CDR3 spans 16 residues. The CDR3 DNA reads as TGTGCCAGCAGTTTATCGAGCGGGAGAATATTCGGTGAGCAGTTCTTC. Translating it yields CASSLSSGRIFGEQFF. The entire variable domain, with the rest obtained from reference TRBV28 and TRBJ2-1, is as follows: DVKVTQSSRYLVKRTGEKVFLECVQDMDHENMFWYRQDPGLGLRLIYFSYDVKMKEKGDIPEGYSVSREKKERFSLILESASTNQTSMYLCASSLSSGRIFGEQFFGPGTRLTVL.

This clonotype was picked up a small number of times. The J gene is TRBJ2-5, the V gene TRBV2; no reliable D call. Germline V CDR1 and CDR2: SNHLY, FYNNEI. This CDR3 spans 13 amino acids. The V and J ends lost 8 bases and 5 bases respectively, with 15 bases between them. The DNA of the CDR3 is TGTGCCAGCCGGTTCTTTTTGGGTGAGACCCAGTACTTC. Translated: CASRFFLGETQYF.

This rearrangement joins TRBV20-1 to TRBJ2-5, with a weak D call TRBD2 (5 bases). V was pared by 7 bases and J by 0 bases, with 6 bases between. CDR1 is DFQATT and CDR2 is SNEGSKA in the germline V gene (reference sequence). This CDR3 spans 11 amino acids. CDR3 coding DNA: TGCAGTGTGCGGGACCAAGAGACCCAGTACTTC. This gives the protein CSVRDQETQYF.

Notes on this clonotype: Just one base apart from a much larger clone, this may be a read error. This chain uses TRBV12-3 or TRBV12-4 with TRBJ2-5; TRBD2 aligns across 10 bases. The CDR3 extends over 14 amino acids. CDR3 amino acids: CASSLAGVNNEQYF. CDR3 in DNA: TGTGCCAGCAGTCTAGCGGGAGTTAACAATGAGCAGTACTTC.

About this clonotype itself: At one end, the junction sequence differs from germline, possibly due to a read error. The chain couples TRBV5-1 to TRBJ2-4; 8 bases are shared with TRBD2. TRBJ2-5 matches the DNA end more closely, so the J call is doubtful. The CDR3 is made up of 15 amino acids. CDR1 SGHRS and CDR2 YFSETQ come from the germline V gene. The CDR3 DNA is TGCGCTAGCAGCTCACGGTCAAGCGGGGGAGAGACCCAGTACTTC. It yields the protein CASSSRSSGGETQYF.

This clonotype has a handful of counts. This chain joins TRBV5-1 and TRBJ2-7, with TRBD1 matching 8 bases. With 0 bases clipped from V and 9 bases from J, the junction kept 17 bases outside the gene matches. There are 17 residues in the CDR3. Germline V gene sequence: CDR1 SGHRS, CDR2 YFSETQ. This CDR3 is CASSLARTGQGGIRQYF. In nucleotides, the CDR3 is TGCGCCAGCAGCTTGGCCAGGACAGGGCAGGGGGGCATCAGGCAGTACTTC. Looking up the rest from reference TRBV5-1 and TRBJ2-7 gives the full variable domain: KAGVTQTPRYLIKTRGQQVTLSCSPISGHRSVSWYQQTPGQGLQFLFEYFSETQRNKGNFPGRFSGRQFSNSRSEMNVSTLELGDSALYLCASSLARTGQGGIRQYFGPGTRLTVT.

The table lists this clonotype with a few counts. V is TRBV6-2 or TRBV6-3 and J is TRBJ1-2; 11 bases map to TRBD1. Looked up from germline, CDR1 is MNHEY and CDR2 is SVGEGT. This CDR3 region has 14 residues. Trimming at V came to 8 bases and at J to 6 bases, leaving 8 bases not matched to a gene. The CDR3 DNA reads as TGTGCCAGCGGCCTTGGACAGGGGGCACATGGCTACACCTTC. It translates to CASGLGQGAHGYTF.

The chain combines TRBV3-1 with TRBJ2-5; D might be TRBD2 (6 bases). Germline assignment: CDR1 LGHDT and CDR2 YNNKEL (reference sequence). The V gene lost 7 bases and the J gene lost 5 bases, with 17 bases spanning the gap. The CDR3 loop spans 14 amino acids. CDR3 sequence: CASISGSRGETQYF. The DNA of the CDR3 is TGTGCCAGCATCTCCGGGAGTAGGGGTGAGACCCAGTACTTC.

CDR3 DNA: TGTGCCAGCAGCTTAGGTCAGGGGGTCGGCAATCAGCCCCAGCATTTT. Translating it yields CASSLGQGVGNQPQHF. This chain joins TRBV7-9 and TRBJ1-5; 7 bases map to TRBD1. The CDR3 extends over 16 amino acids. Trimming cost V 1 base and J 2 bases; bases outside gene matches: 5. Germline lookup yields CDR1 SEHNR and CDR2 FQNEAQ (reference sequence).

The genes are TRBV20-1 and TRBJ1-5; D ambiguous. There are 13 residues in the CDR3. Germline V gene data show CDR1 as DFQATT and CDR2 as SNEGSKA (reference sequence). The ends were cut back, 3 bases at V and 6 bases at J, with 12 bases in the middle. CDR3 loop: CSARRQIGQPQHF. The CDR3, as DNA: TGCAGTGCTAGGAGACAAATCGGTCAGCCCCAGCATTTT.

J is TRBJ2-7 and V is TRBV20-1; a weak D match, TRBD1 (5 bases). The CDR3 is 15 residues long. Germline CDR1 and CDR2: DFQATT and SNEGSKA (reference sequence). Trimming removed 5 bases from V and 2 bases from J, with 19 bases in between. CDR3 DNA sequence: TGCAGTGCTTCGACTCCTCAGGGCCCAACCTACGAGCAGTACTTC. Protein: CSASTPQGPTYEQYF.

This sequence joins TRBV7-2 and TRBJ2-5, with 7 bases aligning to TRBD2. The DNA matches TRBJ2-7 better at its end, which makes the J call doubtful. The germline V gene has CDR1 SGHTA and CDR2 FQGNSA. This CDR3 comprises 16 residues. The CDR3 spells CASSNRVGGAYGEQYF. The CDR3 nucleotides are TGTGCCAGCAGTAATAGGGTGGGAGGGGCTTATGGCGAGCAGTACTTC.

The chain couples TRBV9 to TRBJ2-3; D might be TRBD1 or TRBD2, each matching 5 bases. V dropped 0 bases and J dropped 2 bases, with 13 bases sitting between them. The CDR3 covers 16 residues. Per the germline V gene, CDR1 is SGDLS and CDR2 is YYNGEE. CDR3 in amino acids: CASSVDGASDTDTQYF. The CDR3 region has the DNA TGTGCCAGCAGCGTAGACGGGGCTTCCGACACAGATACGCAGTATTTT.

V and J are TRBV5-4 and TRBJ2-1, with D uncertain. Trimming stripped 0 bases from V and 3 bases from J, with 13 bases between. The germline CDR1 and CDR2 sequences are SGHNT and YYREEE (reference sequence). This CDR3 spans 16 amino acids. The CDR3 sequence is CASSLDPRTDYNEQFF. CDR3 bases: TGTGCCAGCAGCTTGGACCCCCGAACCGACTACAATGAGCAGTTCTTC.

This clonotype has at least ten counts. The V gene is TRBV7-9, the J gene TRBJ2-7, with TRBD1 matching 10 bases. Germline lookup yields CDR1 SEHNR and CDR2 FQNEAQ (reference sequence). With V trimmed by 4 bases and J by 5 bases, 5 bases remained unmatched. The CDR3 is 14 residues long. In DNA, the CDR3 is TGTGCCAGCAGCTCTGGGACAGGGGTCCACGAGCAGTACTTC. Translated, it gives CASSSGTGVHEQYF.

The rearrangement uses TRBV9 and TRBJ2-7, with D unresolved. The CDR3 is made up of 14 amino acids. Trimming stripped 2 bases from V and 8 bases from J, with 17 bases between. CDR1 is SGDLS and CDR2 is YYNGEE in the germline V gene. The DNA for the CDR3 is TGTGCCAGCAGCGTGCGGTGGGTAGAGGATCAGCAGTACTTC. Residues: CASSVRWVEDQQYF.

In its sample, this clonotype was seen a few times. V and J are TRBV7-2 and TRBJ2-1; 13 nucleotides match TRBD2. V was pared by 7 bases and J by 7 bases, with 4 bases of the junction left unmatched. The germline gives CDR1 SGHTA, CDR2 FQGNSA. This CDR3 spans 14 amino acids. CDR3 DNA sequence: TGTGCCAGCAAGAGGACTAGCGGGAGAAATGAGCAGTTCTTC. It encodes CASKRTSGRNEQFF.

Concerning this clonotype: A much more abundant neighbour one base away suggests this may be a read error. CDR3 sequence reads: CASSLHRDTEAFF. The CDR3 DNA sequence: TGTGCCAGCAGTCTCCACAGGGACACTGAAGCTTTCTTT. The rearrangement joins TRBV6-5 to TRBJ1-1; TRBD1 might be the D (6 bases). V gave up 5 bases and J gave up 3 bases, with 10 bases separating them. Germline V lookup: CDR1 MNHEY, CDR2 SVGAGI. The CDR3 runs 13 residues.

This clonotype was observed a single time. The chain links TRBV7-9 to TRBJ2-2; tentatively, D is TRBD2 (6 bases). The CDR3 consists of 15 residues. CDR1 and CDR2 (germline): SEHNR, FQNEAQ (reference sequence). V gave up 9 bases and J gave up 4 bases, with 18 bases separating them. CDR3 protein: CASVISGRPTGELFF. Here the CDR3 DNA reads TGTGCCAGTGTAATTAGCGGTAGACCCACCGGGGAGCTGTTTTTT.

The V gene is TRBV10-3, the J gene TRBJ2-2; possibly TRBD1 for D (5 bases). V lost 6 bases to trimming and J lost 4 bases, with 15 bases between them. The CDR3 length is 15 residues. Germline V gives CDR1 ENHRY, CDR2 SYGVKD. The CDR3 sequence: CAIRQDTSSTGELFF. As DNA, the CDR3 is TGTGCCATCAGACAGGACACCTCGAGCACCGGGGAGCTGTTTTTT.